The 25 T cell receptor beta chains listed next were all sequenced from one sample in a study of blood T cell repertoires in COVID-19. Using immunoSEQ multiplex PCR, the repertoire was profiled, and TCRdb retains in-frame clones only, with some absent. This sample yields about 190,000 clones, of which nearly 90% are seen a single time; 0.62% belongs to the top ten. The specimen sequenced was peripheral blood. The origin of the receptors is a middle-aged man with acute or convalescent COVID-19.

CDR3 DNA sequence: TGTGCCAGCAGTCTGAGGACAGCCCCCAATCAGCCCCAGCATTTT. Encoded protein: CASSLRTAPNQPQHF. J is TRBJ1-5 and V is TRBV2; possibly TRBD1 for D (6 bases). CDR3 length: 15 residues. V lost 5 bases and J lost 3, with 14 bases in between. CDR1 is SNHLY and CDR2 is FYNNEI in the germline V gene.

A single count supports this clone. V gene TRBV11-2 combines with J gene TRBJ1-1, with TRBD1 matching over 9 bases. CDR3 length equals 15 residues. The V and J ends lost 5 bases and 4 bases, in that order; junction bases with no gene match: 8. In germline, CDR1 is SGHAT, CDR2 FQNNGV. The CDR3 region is CASSLYGTGSTEAFF. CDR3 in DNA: TGTGCCAGCAGCCTCTACGGGACAGGGAGCACTGAAGCTTTCTTT.

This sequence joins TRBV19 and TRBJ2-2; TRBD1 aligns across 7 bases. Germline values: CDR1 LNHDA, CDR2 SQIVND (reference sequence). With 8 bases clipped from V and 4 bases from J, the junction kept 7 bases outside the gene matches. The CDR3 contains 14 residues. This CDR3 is CASGKGQSTGELFF. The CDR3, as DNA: TGTGCCAGTGGAAAGGGACAGAGCACCGGGGAGCTGTTTTTT.

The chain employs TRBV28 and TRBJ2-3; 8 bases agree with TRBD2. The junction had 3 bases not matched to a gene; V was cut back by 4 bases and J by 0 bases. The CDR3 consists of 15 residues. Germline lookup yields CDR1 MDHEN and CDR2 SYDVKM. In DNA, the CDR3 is TGTGCCAGCAGTTCAGCGGGAGTAAGCACAGATACGCAGTATTTT. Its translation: CASSSAGVSTDTQYF.

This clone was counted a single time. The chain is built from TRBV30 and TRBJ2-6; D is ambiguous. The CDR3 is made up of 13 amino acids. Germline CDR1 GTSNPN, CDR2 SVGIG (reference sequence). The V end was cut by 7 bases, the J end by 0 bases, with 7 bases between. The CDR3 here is CASPGSGANVLTF. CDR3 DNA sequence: TGTGCCTCCCCAGGCTCTGGGGCCAACGTCCTGACTTTC.

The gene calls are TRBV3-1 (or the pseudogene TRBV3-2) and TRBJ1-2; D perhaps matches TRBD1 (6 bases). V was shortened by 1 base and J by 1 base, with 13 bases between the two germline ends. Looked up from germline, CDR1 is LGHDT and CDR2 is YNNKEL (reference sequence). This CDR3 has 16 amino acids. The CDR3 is CASSQGGGAYNYGYTF. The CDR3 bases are TGTGCCAGCAGCCAAGGTGGGGGGGCCTATAACTATGGCTACACCTTC.

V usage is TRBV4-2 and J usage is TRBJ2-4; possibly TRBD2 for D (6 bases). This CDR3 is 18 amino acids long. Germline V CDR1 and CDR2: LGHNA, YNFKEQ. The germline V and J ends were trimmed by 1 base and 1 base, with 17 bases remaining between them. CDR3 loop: CASSQGAGNSRAKNIQYF. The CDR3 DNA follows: TGTGCCAGCAGCCAAGGAGCGGGCAACAGCAGGGCCAAAAACATTCAGTACTTC.

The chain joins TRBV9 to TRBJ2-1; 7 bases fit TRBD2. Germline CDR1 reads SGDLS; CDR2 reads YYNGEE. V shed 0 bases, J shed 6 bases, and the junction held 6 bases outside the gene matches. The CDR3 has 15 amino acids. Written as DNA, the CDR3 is TGTGCCAGCAGCGTAGGAGGTGGCGGGGGCAATGAGCAGTTCTTC. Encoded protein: CASSVGGGGGNEQFF.

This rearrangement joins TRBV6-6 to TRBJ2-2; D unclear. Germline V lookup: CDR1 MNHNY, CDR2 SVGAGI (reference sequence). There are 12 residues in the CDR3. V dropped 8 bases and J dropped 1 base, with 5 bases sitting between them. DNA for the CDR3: TGTGCCAGCCGACAGAACACCGGGGAGCTGTTTTTT. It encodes CASRQNTGELFF.

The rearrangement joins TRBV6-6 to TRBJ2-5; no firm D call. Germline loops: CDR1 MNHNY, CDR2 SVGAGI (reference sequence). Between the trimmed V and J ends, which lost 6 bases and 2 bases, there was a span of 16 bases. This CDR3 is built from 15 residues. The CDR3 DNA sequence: TGTGCCAGCAGCTACCCCAGACTGAAACAAGAGACCCAGTACTTC. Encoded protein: CASSYPRLKQETQYF.

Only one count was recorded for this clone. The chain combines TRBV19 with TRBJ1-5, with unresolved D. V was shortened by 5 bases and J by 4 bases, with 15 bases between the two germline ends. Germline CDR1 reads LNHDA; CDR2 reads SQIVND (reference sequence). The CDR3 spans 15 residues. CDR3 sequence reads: CASSPVNIANQPQHF. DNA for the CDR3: TGTGCCAGTAGTCCCGTTAACATCGCTAATCAGCCCCAGCATTTT. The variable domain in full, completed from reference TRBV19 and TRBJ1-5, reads DGGITQSPKYLFRKEGQNVTLSCEQNLNHDAMYWYRQDPGQGLRLIYYSQIVNDFQKGDIAEGYSVSREKKESFPLTVTSAQKNPTAFYLCASSPVNIANQPQHFGDGTRLSIL.

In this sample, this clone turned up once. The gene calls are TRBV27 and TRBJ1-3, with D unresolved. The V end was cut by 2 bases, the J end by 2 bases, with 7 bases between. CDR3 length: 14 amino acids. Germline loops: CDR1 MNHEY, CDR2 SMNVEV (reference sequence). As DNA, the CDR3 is TGTGCCAGCAGTTTAACCCGGGCTGGAAACACCATATATTTT. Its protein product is CASSLTRAGNTIYF.

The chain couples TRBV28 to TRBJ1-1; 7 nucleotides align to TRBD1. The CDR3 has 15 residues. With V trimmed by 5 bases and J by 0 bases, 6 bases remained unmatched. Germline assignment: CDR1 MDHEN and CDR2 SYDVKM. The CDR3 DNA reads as TGTGCCAGCAGTCCGACAGGGTACATGAACACTGAAGCTTTCTTT. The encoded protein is CASSPTGYMNTEAFF.

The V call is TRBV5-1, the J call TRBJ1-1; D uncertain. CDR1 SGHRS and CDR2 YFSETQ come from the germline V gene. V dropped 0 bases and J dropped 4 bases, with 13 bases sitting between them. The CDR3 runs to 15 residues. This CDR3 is CASSLVPGPSTEAFF. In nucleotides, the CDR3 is TGCGCCAGCAGCTTGGTTCCAGGTCCTTCCACTGAAGCTTTCTTT.

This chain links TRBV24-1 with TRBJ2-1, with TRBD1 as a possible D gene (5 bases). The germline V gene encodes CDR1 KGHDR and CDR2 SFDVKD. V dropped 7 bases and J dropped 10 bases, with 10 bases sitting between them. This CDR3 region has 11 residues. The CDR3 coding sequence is TGTGCCACCAGCAGGTCAGGGGAGCAGTTCTTC. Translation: CATSRSGEQFF.

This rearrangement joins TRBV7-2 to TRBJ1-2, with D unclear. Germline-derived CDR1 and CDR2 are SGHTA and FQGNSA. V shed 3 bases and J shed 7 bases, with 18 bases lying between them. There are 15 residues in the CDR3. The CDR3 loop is CASSFKGRAEGGYTF. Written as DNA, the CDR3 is TGTGCCAGCAGCTTTAAGGGCCGGGCCGAGGGTGGCTACACCTTC.

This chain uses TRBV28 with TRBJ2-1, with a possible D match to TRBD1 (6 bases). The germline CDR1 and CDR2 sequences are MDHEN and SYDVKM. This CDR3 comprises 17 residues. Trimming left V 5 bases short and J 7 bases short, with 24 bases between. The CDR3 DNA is TGTGCCAGCAGTCCGATGAGACAGGTCCGTTCTATTAATGAGCAGTTCTTC. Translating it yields CASSPMRQVRSINEQFF.

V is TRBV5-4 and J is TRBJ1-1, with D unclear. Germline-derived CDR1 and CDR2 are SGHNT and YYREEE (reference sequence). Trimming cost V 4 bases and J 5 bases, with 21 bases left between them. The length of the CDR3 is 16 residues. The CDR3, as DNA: TGTGCCAGCAGCCAGATGGGGAGCGGGGATTGGACTGAAGCTTTCTTT. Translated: CASSQMGSGDWTEAFF.

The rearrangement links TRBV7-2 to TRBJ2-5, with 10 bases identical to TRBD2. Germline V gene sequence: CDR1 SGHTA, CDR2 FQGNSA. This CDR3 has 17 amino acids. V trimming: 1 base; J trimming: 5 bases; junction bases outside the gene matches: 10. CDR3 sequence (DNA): TGTGCCAGCAGCTTAGGCTTTCGGCTAGCGGGAGTCGAGACCCAGTACTTC. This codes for CASSLGFRLAGVETQYF.

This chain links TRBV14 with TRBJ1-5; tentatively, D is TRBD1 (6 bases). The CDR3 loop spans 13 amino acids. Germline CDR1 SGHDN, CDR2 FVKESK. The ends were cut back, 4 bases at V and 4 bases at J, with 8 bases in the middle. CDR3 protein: CASSPGENQPQHF. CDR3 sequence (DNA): TGTGCCAGCAGCCCAGGGGAAAATCAGCCCCAGCATTTT.

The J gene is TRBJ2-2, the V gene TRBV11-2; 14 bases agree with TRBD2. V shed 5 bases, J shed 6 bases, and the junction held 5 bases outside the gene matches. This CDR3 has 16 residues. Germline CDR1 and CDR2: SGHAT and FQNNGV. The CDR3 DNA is TGTGCCAGCAGCACCTGGACTAGCGGGAGGTCCGGGGAGCTGTTTTTT. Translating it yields CASSTWTSGRSGELFF.

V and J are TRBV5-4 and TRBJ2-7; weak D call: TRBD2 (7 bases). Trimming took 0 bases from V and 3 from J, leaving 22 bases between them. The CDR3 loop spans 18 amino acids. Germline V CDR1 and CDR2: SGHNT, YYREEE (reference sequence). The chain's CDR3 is CASSLEGGTPRRGYEQYV. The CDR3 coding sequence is TGTGCCAGCAGCTTGGAGGGGGGGACACCCAGGAGGGGCTACGAGCAGTACGTC.

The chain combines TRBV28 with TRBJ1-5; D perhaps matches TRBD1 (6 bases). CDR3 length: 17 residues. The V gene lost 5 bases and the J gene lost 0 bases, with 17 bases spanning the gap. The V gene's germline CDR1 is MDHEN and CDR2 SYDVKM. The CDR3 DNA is TGTGCCAGCAGTCGACCTGGGACAATTTATAGCAATCAGCCCCAGCATTTT. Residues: CASSRPGTIYSNQPQHF.

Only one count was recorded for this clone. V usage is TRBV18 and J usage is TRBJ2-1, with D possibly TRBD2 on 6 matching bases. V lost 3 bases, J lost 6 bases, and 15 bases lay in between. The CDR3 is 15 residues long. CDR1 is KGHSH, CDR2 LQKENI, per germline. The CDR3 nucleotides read TGTGCCAGCTCACCCGAAATGGCTAGCGTCAATGAGCAGTTCTTC. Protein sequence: CASSPEMASVNEQFF.

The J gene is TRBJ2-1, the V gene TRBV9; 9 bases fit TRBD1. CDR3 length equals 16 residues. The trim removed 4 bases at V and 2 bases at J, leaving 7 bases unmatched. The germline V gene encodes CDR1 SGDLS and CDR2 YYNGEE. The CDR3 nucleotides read TGTGCCAGCAGCCTCAGGGGGGACAGGGCCTACAATGAGCAGTTCTTC. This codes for CASSLRGDRAYNEQFF.